This T cell receptor (beta chain) appears in the sequencing data of a study of blood T cell repertoires in COVID-19. The overall study: In each case, the material was cDNA or gDNA derived from T cells, B-cell-depleted T cells, or PBMCs.

Individuals drawn from 24 US areas were roughly 18 to 89 years old. In assigning cohorts, the study relied on participant-reported clinical history. In the 2 weeks before study entry, exposed participants met a COVID-19 case, which was PCR-confirmed or clinician-diagnosed. Unmatched junction bases numbered 4, after V lost 6 bases and J lost 5 bases. CDR1 MGHDK and CDR2 SYGVNS come from the germline V gene. This CDR3 has 13 residues. Assay used: immunoSEQ multiplex PCR; TCRdb lists only in-frame clones, some missing. Of 190,000 or so clones listed, 75% to 90% are singletons. The sequencing sample was made of PBMCs or T cells enriched from blood (not recorded which). This clonotype was sampled from a woman in her thirties who had been exposed to COVID-19. The V call is TRBV25-1, the J call TRBJ1-2, with 9 nucleotides matching TRBD1. This chain's CDR3 is CASRGQGYYGYTF. The CDR3 DNA follows: TGTGCCAGCAGGGGACAGGGATATTATGGCTACACCTTC.